Listed below are T cell receptor beta chains from one sample, sequenced in a study of high-grade serous ovarian cancer treatment subgroups. TCRdb's table, derived via immunoSEQ multiplex PCR, lists solely in-frame clones and lacks some. The table shows some 33,000 clones, with 79% occurring only once. Sequencing was performed on tumor tissue. Receptors originate from a human donor with high-grade serous ovarian cancer. Both conserved end residues are part of each CDR3. Each record gives: clone size, V gene, D gene, J gene, CDR3 protein, CDR3 DNA. A D gene is named only where the DNA matches it firmly. Expanded clones get a size class; other rows say once, few or many, or leave the size out.

size: .; V: TRBV29-1; D: TRBD1; J: TRBJ2-7; CDR3: CSVAFRDRVYEQYF; DNA: TGCAGCGTTGCTTTTCGGGACAGGGTCTACGAGCAGTACTTC
size: once; V: TRBV23-1; D: .; J: TRBJ2-1; CDR3: CASSQNSGFSSYNEQFF; DNA: TGCGCCAGCAGTCAAAACAGCGGGTTCAGCTCCTACAATGAGCAGTTCTTC
size: .; V: TRBV30; D: .; J: TRBJ2-6; CDR3: CAWGPPRGTGANVLTF; DNA: TGTGCCTGGGGTCCCCCTAGGGGTACTGGGGCCAACGTCCTGACTTTC
size: once; V: TRBV11-3; D: .; J: TRBJ2-2; CDR3: CVSGRSNTGELFF; DNA: TGTGTCTCGGGACGGTCGAACACCGGGGAGCTGTTTTTT
size: .; V: TRBV28; D: .; J: TRBJ1-5; CDR3: CASTSGGLHQPQHF; DNA: TGTGCCAGCACCAGCGGGGGGTTACATCAGCCCCAGCATTTT
size: .; V: TRBV28; D: .; J: TRBJ2-3; CDR3: CASSLPPERARPDTQYF; DNA: TGTGCCAGCAGTCTTCCCCCGGAAAGAGCCCGACCGGATACGCAGTATTTT
size: .; V: TRBV19; D: TRBD1; J: TRBJ1-2; CDR3: CASSIFTGTVDHYGYTF; DNA: TGTGCCAGTAGTATATTTACCGGGACAGTAGACCACTATGGCTACACCTTC
size: once; V: TRBV15; D: TRBD1; J: TRBJ1-1; CDR3: CATSRTGVNTEAFF; DNA: TGTGCCACCAGCAGGACAGGGGTGAACACTGAAGCTTTCTTT
size: .; V: TRBV6-1; D: .; J: TRBJ1-5; CDR3: CASSQGGAGNQPQHF; DNA: TGTGCCAGCAGTCAAGGGGGGGCGGGCAATCAGCCCCAGCATTTT
size: .; V: TRBV5-4; D: TRBD1; J: TRBJ2-7; CDR3: CASSLEGDSSSYEQYF; DNA: TGTGCCAGCAGCTTGGAGGGGGACAGTAGCTCCTACGAGCAGTACTTC
size: .; V: TRBV9; D: TRBD1; J: TRBJ2-6; CDR3: CASSAGADRGSPGANVLTF; DNA: TGTGCCAGCAGCGCCGGTGCGGACAGGGGGTCGCCTGGGGCCAACGTCCTGACTTTC
size: .; V: TRBV4-1; D: TRBD2; J: TRBJ2-5; CDR3: CASSQLPSGRTQETQYF; DNA: TGCGCCAGCAGCCAACTTCCTAGCGGGAGGACCCAAGAGACCCAGTACTTC
size: .; V: TRBV7-2; D: .; J: TRBJ2-7; CDR3: CASSSPGRQDRAYEQYF; DNA: TGTGCCAGCAGCTCCCCCGGGAGGCAGGACAGGGCCTACGAGCAGTACTTC
size: once; V: TRBV7-9; D: TRBD1; J: TRBJ2-2; CDR3: CASSSRQGSRTGELFF; DNA: TGTGCCAGCAGCTCCCGACAGGGGTCGCGCACCGGGGAGCTGTTTTTT
size: .; V: TRBV4-2; D: TRBD2; J: TRBJ2-7; CDR3: CASSPDMGLAGGGSYEQYF; DNA: TGTGCCAGCAGCCCCGACATGGGACTAGCGGGAGGGGGTTCCTACGAGCAGTACTTC
size: .; V: TRBV2; D: .; J: TRBJ1-5; CDR3: CASSGEDWEPQHF; DNA: TGTGCCAGCAGTGGAGAGGACTGGGAGCCCCAGCATTTT
size: .; V: TRBV28; D: TRBD2; J: TRBJ2-7; CDR3: CASSSAGTSGEEQYF; DNA: TGTGCCAGCAGTTCTGCGGGGACTAGCGGGGAGGAACAGTACTTC
size: .; V: TRBV5-4; D: .; J: TRBJ2-3; CDR3: CASRKTDRFYTDTQYF; DNA: TGTGCCAGCAGGAAGACTGACAGGTTTTATACGGATACGCAGTATTTT